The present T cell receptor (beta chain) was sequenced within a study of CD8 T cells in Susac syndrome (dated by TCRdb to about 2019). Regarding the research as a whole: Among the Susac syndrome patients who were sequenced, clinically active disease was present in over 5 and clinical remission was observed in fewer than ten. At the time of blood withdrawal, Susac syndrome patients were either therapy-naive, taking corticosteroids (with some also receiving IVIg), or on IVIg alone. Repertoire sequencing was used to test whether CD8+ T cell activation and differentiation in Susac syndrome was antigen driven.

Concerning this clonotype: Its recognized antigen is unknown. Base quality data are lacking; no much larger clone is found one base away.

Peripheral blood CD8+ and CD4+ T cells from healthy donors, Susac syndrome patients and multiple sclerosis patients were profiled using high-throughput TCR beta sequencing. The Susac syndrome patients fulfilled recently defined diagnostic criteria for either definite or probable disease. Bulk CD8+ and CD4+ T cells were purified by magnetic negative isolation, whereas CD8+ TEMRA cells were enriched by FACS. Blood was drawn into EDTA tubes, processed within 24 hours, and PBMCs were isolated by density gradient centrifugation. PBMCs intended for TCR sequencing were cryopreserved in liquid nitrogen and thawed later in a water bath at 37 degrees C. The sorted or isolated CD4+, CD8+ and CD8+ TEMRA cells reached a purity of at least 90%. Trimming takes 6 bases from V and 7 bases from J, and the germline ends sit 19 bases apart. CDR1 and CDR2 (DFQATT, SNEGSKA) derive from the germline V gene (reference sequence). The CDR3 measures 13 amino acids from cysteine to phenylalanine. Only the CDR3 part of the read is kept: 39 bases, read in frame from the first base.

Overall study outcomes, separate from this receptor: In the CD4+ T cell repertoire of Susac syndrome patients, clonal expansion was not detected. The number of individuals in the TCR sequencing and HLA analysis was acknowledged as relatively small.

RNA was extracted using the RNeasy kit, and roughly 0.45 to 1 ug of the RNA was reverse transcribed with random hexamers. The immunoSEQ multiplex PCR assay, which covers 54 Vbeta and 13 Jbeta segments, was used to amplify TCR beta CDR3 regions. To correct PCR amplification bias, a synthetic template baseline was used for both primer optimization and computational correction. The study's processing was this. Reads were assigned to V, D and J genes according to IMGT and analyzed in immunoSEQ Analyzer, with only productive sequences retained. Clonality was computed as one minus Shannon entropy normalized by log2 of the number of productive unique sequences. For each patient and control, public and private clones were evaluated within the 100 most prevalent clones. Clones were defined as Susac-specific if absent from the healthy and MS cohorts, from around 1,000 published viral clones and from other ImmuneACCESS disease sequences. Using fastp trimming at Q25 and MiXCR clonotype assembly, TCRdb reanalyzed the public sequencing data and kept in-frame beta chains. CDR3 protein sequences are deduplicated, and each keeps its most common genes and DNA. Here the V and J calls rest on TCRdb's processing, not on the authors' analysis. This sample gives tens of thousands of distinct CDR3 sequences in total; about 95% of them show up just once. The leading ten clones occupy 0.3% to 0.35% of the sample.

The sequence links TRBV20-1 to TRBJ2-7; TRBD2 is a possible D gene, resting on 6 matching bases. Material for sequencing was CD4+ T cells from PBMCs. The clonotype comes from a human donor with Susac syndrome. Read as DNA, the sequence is TGCAGTGCAACAACAGGTGCCCGGGGGGAGCAGTACTTC. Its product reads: CSATTGARGEQYF.